These T cell receptor beta chains were read from a single sample in a study of shared clonotypes between healthy human individuals. TCRdb's copy holds only in-frame clones and misses some; the assay was immunoSEQ multiplex PCR. Of a few million clones in the sample, around 95% were seen once. The sample consisted of naive CD4+ T cells sorted from blood. These receptors originate from a man in his late teens or twenties in good health. Both conserved end residues are part of each CDR3. D genes are given only for firm matches. Clone size is stated in some rows and not others, as once, few, many or a class when expanded.

>-|TRBJ2-7|TRBV5-1|-
TGCGCCAGCAGCTTGGATGCTCTCTCCTACGAGCAGTACTTC
CASSLDALSYEQYF
>-|TRBJ2-3|TRBV5-1|TRBD2
TGCGCCAGCAGCTTGATGATCACTAGCGGGAGCACAGATACGCAGTATTTT
CASSLMITSGSTDTQYF
>-|TRBJ2-7|TRBV6-5|-
TGTGCCAGCATTCGCACCCGGGCTGGTGCCTACGAGCAGTACTTC
CASIRTRAGAYEQYF
>-|TRBJ1-5|TRBV30|-
TGTGCCTGGGCTGGGCAGGGTAATCAGCCCCAGCATTTT
CAWAGQGNQPQHF
>-|TRBJ1-1|TRBV5-1|-
TGCGCCAGCAGCTTGGCCATCGCAGGGGACACTGAAGCTTTCTTT
CASSLAIAGDTEAFF
>-|TRBJ1-1|TRBV9|TRBD1
TGTGCCAGCAGCGAGGCCCCGACAGGGGGGAACACTGAAGCTTTCTTT
CASSEAPTGGNTEAFF
>-|TRBJ1-6|TRBV7-2|TRBD1
TGTGCCAGCAGCTCAGACAGGGGTGGGGATTCACCCCTCCACTTT
CASSSDRGGDSPLHF
>-|TRBJ1-3|TRBV4-1|-
TGCGCCAGCAGCCAAGGGGGCGACGACCTCTCTGGAAACACCATATATTTT
CASSQGGDDLSGNTIYF
>-|TRBJ2-7|TRBV6-5|TRBD1
TGTGCCAGCTTCCGGGACAGGGGAGGCGAGCAGTACTTC
CASFRDRGGEQYF
>-|TRBJ2-7|TRBV5-1|-
TGCGCCAGCAGCTTGGCACAGGGAAGCTCCGAGCAGTACTTC
CASSLAQGSSEQYF
>-|TRBJ1-4|TRBV4-1|-
TGCGCCAGCAGCCAAGCCGGACTCGGGGAAAAACTGTTTTTT
CASSQAGLGEKLFF
>-|TRBJ2-2|TRBV27|TRBD2
TGTGCCAGCAGTCTCCGACTAGCGGGGAACACCGGGGAGCTGTTTTTT
CASSLRLAGNTGELFF
>-|TRBJ2-7|TRBV25-1|-
TGTGCCAGCAGTGATCTCCGGAGAGGCGAGCAGTACTTC
CASSDLRRGEQYF
>-|TRBJ1-2|TRBV19|-
TGTGCCAGTAGTACAGCGTTCTATGGCTACACCTTC
CASSTAFYGYTF
>-|TRBJ2-5|TRBV27|-
TGTGCCAGCAGTTGGAAGGCTACACGGGAGACCCAGTACTTC
CASSWKATRETQYF
>-|TRBJ2-7|TRBV7-2|-
TGTGCCAGCAGCCGAGACTTCTCCTACGAGCAGTACTTC
CASSRDFSYEQYF
>-|TRBJ2-2|TRBV18|-
TGTGCCAGCTCACAAAAGGCAGGACACTTGAACACCGGGGAGCTGTTTTTT
CASSQKAGHLNTGELFF
>-|TRBJ2-7|TRBV7-2|-
TGTGCCAGCGGGACGGCCGGAGGCGAGCAGTACTTC
CASGTAGGEQYF
>-|TRBJ2-3|TRBV2|TRBD1
TGTGCCAGCATCGACTTGCCGGGACAGGGGGCAGATACGCAGTATTTT
CASIDLPGQGADTQYF
>-|TRBJ2-5|TRBV5-1|TRBD2
TGCGCCAGCAGCTTGGAAGCTAGCGGGAGCCAAGAGACCCAGTACTTC
CASSLEASGSQETQYF
>-|TRBJ2-2|TRBV27|-
TGTGCCAGCAGTTTAGCCCTTGGGGAAACCGGGGAGCTGTTTTTT
CASSLALGETGELFF
>-|TRBJ2-7|TRBV19|TRBD1
TGTGCCAGTATTGCCTCGGGACAGGGGGCCTACGAGCAGTACTTC
CASIASGQGAYEQYF
>-|TRBJ2-7|TRBV18|TRBD1
TGTGCCAGCTCCCCCCCCACAGGGGCCTCCTACGAGCAGTACTTC
CASSPPTGASYEQYF
>-|TRBJ2-3|TRBV11-2|-
TGTGCCAGCAGCTCCCCTTCGAACACAGATACGCAGTATTTT
CASSSPSNTDTQYF
>-|TRBJ2-1|TRBV4-1|TRBD2
TGCGCCAGCAGCCCCTTACTAGCGGGGCGCTTCGATGAGCAGTTCTTC
CASSPLLAGRFDEQFF
>-|TRBJ2-7|TRBV7-2|TRBD2
TGTGCCAGCAGCTCCAGGACTAGCGGGATACGCGAGCAGTACTTC
CASSSRTSGIREQYF
>-|TRBJ1-6|TRBV19|-
TGTGCCAGTAGTATCAACCCTGGGCGCAATTCACCCCTCCACTTT
CASSINPGRNSPLHF
>-|TRBJ2-4|TRBV30|-
TGTGCCTGGAGTGTACGGTCGCGAGTGAACATTCAGTACTTC
CAWSVRSRVNIQYF
>-|TRBJ2-5|TRBV5-1|-
TGCGCCAGCAGCTTGACTTTTCCTGGAGAGACCCAGTACTTC
CASSLTFPGETQYF
>once|TRBJ2-6|TRBV5-6|TRBD1
TGTGCCAGCAGTCTATACGCTACAGGGGGCTCTGGGGCCAACGTCCTGACTTTC
CASSLYATGGSGANVLTF
>-|TRBJ1-4|TRBV6-1|-
TGTGCCAGCGGGGGGCAGTCTAATGAAAAACTGTTTTTT
CASGGQSNEKLFF
>-|TRBJ1-1|TRBV28|-
TGTGCCAGCGTCGGGAACAAGAACACTGAAGCTTTCTTT
CASVGNKNTEAFF
>few|TRBJ2-3|TRBV7-2|-
TGTGCCAGCAGCTTAAGAGATACGCAGTATTTT
CASSLRDTQYF
>-|TRBJ2-7|TRBV6-5|-
TGTGCCAGCAGTTACGCGGTCGGGTCCTACGAGCAGTACTTC
CASSYAVGSYEQYF
>-|TRBJ2-7|TRBV5-8|-
TGTGCCAGCAGCCGGGTGGGAAGCAGGACAGTCAACGAGCAGTACTTC
CASSRVGSRTVNEQYF
>-|TRBJ2-1|TRBV2|TRBD2
TGTGCCAGCAGTGAAAGACTAGCGGGAGTGGGCTATGAGCAGTTCTTC
CASSERLAGVGYEQFF
>once|TRBJ1-2|TRBV7-3|-
TGTGCCAGCAGCTTAAGAACAGAGGAGTGCTATGGCTACACCTTC
CASSLRTEECYGYTF
>-|TRBJ1-5|TRBV5-8|-
TGTGCCAGCAGTTTTAAACCGGATCAGCCCCAGCATTTT
CASSFKPDQPQHF
>few|TRBJ1-6|TRBV4-1|TRBD1
TGCGCCAGCAGCCAAGAGGACAGGGTAGAATCACCCCTCCACTTT
CASSQEDRVESPLHF
>-|TRBJ2-3|TRBV5-1|-
TGCGCCAGCAATCAGGACCCCTCCACAGATACGCAGTATTTT
CASNQDPSTDTQYF
>-|TRBJ2-1|TRBV2|TRBD1
TGTGCCAGCAGCCCAAGGGGACAGGTGAGCTCCTACAATGAGCAGTTCTTC
CASSPRGQVSSYNEQFF
>once|TRBJ2-5|TRBV2|TRBD2
TGTGCCAGCAGCCGTACTAGCGGGGGGGCCAAAGAGACCCAGTACTTC
CASSRTSGGAKETQYF
>-|TRBJ2-3|TRBV6-6|TRBD2
TGTGCCAGCAGTTACGGGGCTAGCGGGACAGATACGCAGTATTTT
CASSYGASGTDTQYF
>-|TRBJ1-5|TRBV27|-
TGTGCCAGCAGTTTATCAGGCAGACTACCCCTATATAGCAATCAGCCCCAGCATTTT
CASSLSGRLPLYSNQPQHF
>-|TRBJ2-1|TRBV7-3|TRBD2
TGTGCCAGCAGCGCCCCCGGGGGGGATGAGCAGTTCTTC
CASSAPGGDEQFF
>-|TRBJ2-1|TRBV30|-
TGTGCCTGGAGTGTAGGAGGGAGCTACAATGAGCAGTTCTTC
CAWSVGGSYNEQFF
>-|TRBJ2-3|TRBV7-3|-
TGTGCCAGCAGCCCCAACGGACGGAGTAGCACAGATACGCAGTATTTT
CASSPNGRSSTDTQYF
>-|TRBJ1-5|TRBV7-9|TRBD1
TGTGCCAGCAGCGCGGGACAGGGGGTGGACCAGCCCCAGCATTTT
CASSAGQGVDQPQHF
>-|TRBJ2-3|TRBV5-1|TRBD2
TGCGCCAGCAGCCCGGAGGCTAGCGGGGGCACAGATACGCAGTATTTT
CASSPEASGGTDTQYF
>-|TRBJ2-7|TRBV7-2|-
TGTGCCAGCAGCTTAGCCCCTGCGGCCGTCTACGAGCAGTACTTC
CASSLAPAAVYEQYF
>-|TRBJ1-6|TRBV5-6|-
TGTGCCAGCAGCCCACCCGGGACATTGAATTCACCCCTCCACTTT
CASSPPGTLNSPLHF
>-|TRBJ2-6|TRBV19|TRBD1
TGTGCCAGTAGTCAGGGGGCTGGGGCCAACGTCCTGACTTTC
CASSQGAGANVLTF
>few|TRBJ2-7|TRBV2|-
TGTGCCAGCAGGATGGGACCGATGCGCTACGAGCAGTACTTC
CASRMGPMRYEQYF
>once|TRBJ2-7|TRBV9|TRBD2
TGTGCCAGCAGCTCGGGACTAGACCCACTCTACGAGCAGTACTTC
CASSSGLDPLYEQYF
>-|TRBJ1-6|TRBV6-5|-
TGTGCCAGCAGTTACAATACAGAGGGTTCTTCACCCCTCCACTTT
CASSYNTEGSSPLHF
>-|TRBJ2-7|TRBV5-4|TRBD1
TGTGCCAGCAGCCGTGGGACAGGGAAATTTTACGAGCAGTACTTC
CASSRGTGKFYEQYF
>-|TRBJ1-3|TRBV10-2|-
TGCGCCAGCAGCGCCGGCTCAATAGGAGCTGGAAACACCATATATTTT
CASSAGSIGAGNTIYF
>once|TRBJ2-7|TRBV15|-
TGTGCCACCAGCCGACATTTCGGTTCCCCCCCCGTCGAGCAGTACTTC
CATSRHFGSPPVEQYF